This TCR beta chain was captured in a study of beta chain features in type 1 diabetes. Across the whole study: The patient and healthy donor groups were comparable for age, gender and cell yields.

cDNA synthesis used the whole RNA isolate, giving expressed TCRB sequences. Here immunoSEQ multiplex PCR was the method, and the copy in TCRdb shows in-frame clones only, minus some. The table records about 340,000 clones, about a tenth of them present only once. For this clone: Its antigen is undetermined.

Study-wide points: Among all four CD4+ subsets, Type 1 diabetes patients had TCRB CDR3s that were moderately but significantly shorter.

Per germline, CDR1 MNHEY and CDR2 SMNVEV (reference sequence). V lost 4 bases, J lost 3 bases, and 5 bases stayed unmatched. The CDR3 is made up of 15 amino acids. Purity exceeding 98% was reached by all sorted populations. The J gene is TRBJ1-2, the V gene TRBV27, with TRBD1 matching over 10 bases. What was sequenced was central memory CD4+ T cells from blood. This clonotype was sampled from a man aged 25 to 45 with type 1 diabetes. CDR3 in DNA: TGTGCCAGCAGTTCCCCAGGACAGGGGGACTATGGCTACACCTTC. Translation: CASSSPGQGDYGYTF.